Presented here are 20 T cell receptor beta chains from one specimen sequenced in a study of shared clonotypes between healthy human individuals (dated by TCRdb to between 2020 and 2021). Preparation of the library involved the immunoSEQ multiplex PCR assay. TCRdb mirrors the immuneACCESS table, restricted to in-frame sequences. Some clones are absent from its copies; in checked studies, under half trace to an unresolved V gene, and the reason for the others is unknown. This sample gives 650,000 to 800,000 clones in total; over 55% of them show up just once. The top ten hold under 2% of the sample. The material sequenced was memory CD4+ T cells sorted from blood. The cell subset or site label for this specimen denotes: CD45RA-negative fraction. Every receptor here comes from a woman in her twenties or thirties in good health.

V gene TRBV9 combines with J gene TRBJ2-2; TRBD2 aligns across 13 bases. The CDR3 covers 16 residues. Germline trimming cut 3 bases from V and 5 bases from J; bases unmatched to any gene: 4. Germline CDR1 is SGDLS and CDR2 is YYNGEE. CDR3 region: CASSDGLAGVTGELFF. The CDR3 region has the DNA TGTGCCAGCAGCGACGGACTAGCGGGAGTTACCGGGGAGCTGTTTTTT.

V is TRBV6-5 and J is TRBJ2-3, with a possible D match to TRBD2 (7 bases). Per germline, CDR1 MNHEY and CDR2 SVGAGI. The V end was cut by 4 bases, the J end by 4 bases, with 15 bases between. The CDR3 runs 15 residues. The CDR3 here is CASSLRGRRADTQYF. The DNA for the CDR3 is TGTGCCAGCAGTTTGCGGGGGCGACGGGCAGATACGCAGTATTTT.

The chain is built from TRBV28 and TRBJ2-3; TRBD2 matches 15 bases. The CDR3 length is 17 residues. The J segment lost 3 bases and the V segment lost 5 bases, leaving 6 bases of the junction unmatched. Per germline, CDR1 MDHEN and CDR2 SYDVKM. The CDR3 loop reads CASSLGTSGRKTDTQYF. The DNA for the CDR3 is TGTGCCAGCAGTCTAGGGACTAGCGGGAGGAAGACAGATACGCAGTATTTT.

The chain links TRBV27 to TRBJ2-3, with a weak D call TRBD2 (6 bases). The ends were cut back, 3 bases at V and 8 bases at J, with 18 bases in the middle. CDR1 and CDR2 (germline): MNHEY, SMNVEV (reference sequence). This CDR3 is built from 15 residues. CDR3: CASSFLPSAGGTQYF. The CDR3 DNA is TGTGCCAGCAGTTTTTTGCCCTCGGCCGGGGGTACGCAGTATTTT.

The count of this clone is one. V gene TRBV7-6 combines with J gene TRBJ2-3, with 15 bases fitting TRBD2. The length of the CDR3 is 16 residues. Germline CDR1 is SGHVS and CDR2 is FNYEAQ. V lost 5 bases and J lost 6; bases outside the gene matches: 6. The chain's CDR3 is CASSPGLAGGGDTQYF. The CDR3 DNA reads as TGTGCCAGCAGCCCGGGACTAGCGGGAGGTGGTGATACGCAGTATTTT.

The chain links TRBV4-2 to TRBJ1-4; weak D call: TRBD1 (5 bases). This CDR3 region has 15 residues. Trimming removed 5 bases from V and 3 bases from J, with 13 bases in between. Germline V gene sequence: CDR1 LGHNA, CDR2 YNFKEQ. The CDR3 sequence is CASSLLGQPNEKLFF. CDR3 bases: TGTGCCAGCAGCTTGCTCGGACAACCTAATGAAAAACTGTTTTTT.

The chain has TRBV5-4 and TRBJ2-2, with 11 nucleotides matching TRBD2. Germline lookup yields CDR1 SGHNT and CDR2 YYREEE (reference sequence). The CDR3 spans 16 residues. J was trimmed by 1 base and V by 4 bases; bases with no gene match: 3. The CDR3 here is CASSVGLAGNTGELFF. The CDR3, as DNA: TGTGCCAGCAGCGTAGGACTAGCGGGGAACACCGGGGAGCTGTTTTTT.

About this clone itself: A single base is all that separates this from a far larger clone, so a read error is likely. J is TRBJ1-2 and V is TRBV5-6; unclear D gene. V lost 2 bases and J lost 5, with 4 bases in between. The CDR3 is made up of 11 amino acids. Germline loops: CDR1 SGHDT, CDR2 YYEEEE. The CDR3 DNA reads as TGTGCCAGCAGCTTAGGGTATGGCTACACCTTC. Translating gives CASSLGYGYTF.

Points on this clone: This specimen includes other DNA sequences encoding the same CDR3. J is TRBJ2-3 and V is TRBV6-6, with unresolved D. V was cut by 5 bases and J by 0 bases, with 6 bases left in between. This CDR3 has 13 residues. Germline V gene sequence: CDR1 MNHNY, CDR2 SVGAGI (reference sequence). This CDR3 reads CASSGLSTDTQYF. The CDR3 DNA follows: TGTGCCAGCAGTGGGCTGAGCACAGATACGCAGTATTTT.

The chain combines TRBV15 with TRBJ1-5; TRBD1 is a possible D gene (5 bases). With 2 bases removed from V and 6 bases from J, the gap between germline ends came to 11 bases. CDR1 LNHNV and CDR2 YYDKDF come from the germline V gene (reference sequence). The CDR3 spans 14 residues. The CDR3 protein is CATSRQGWSQPQHF. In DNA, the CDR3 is TGTGCCACCAGCAGACAGGGTTGGAGTCAGCCCCAGCATTTT.

CDR3 nucleotide sequence: TGTGCCAGCTCACCTACTTTACAGGGTCGTGGCACTGAAGCTTTCTTT. Residues: CASSPTLQGRGTEAFF. This chain links TRBV18 with TRBJ1-1, with D possibly TRBD1 on 6 matching bases. There are 16 residues in the CDR3. With 3 bases removed from V and 4 bases from J, the gap between germline ends came to 18 bases. The germline gives CDR1 KGHSH, CDR2 LQKENI.

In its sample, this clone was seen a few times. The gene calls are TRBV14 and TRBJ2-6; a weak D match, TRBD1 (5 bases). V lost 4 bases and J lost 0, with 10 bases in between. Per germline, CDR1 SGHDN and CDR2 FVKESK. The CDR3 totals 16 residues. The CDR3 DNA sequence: TGTGCCAGCAGCCCCCTACAGGACTCTGGGGCCAACGTCCTGACTTTC. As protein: CASSPLQDSGANVLTF. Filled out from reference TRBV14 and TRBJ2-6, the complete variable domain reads EAGVTQFPSHSVIEKGQTVTLRCDPISGHDNLYWYRRVMGKEIKFLLHFVKESKQDESGMPNNRFLAERTGGTYSTLKVQPAELEDSGVYFCASSPLQDSGANVLTFGAGSRLTVL.

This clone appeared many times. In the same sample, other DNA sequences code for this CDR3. CDR3 nucleotide sequence: TGTGCCAGCAGCCCCCAAAGCACAGATACGCAGTATTTT. The encoded protein is CASSPQSTDTQYF. The V call is TRBV28, the J call TRBJ2-3; no firm D call. Trimming pared 6 bases from V and 0 bases from J, leaving 7 bases between. Germline V gene lookup returns CDR1 MDHEN and CDR2 SYDVKM. There are 13 residues in the CDR3.

CDR3 nucleotides: TGCGCCAGCAGCCACCCAAAGGCAGGGAGAGAGGGCGAGCAGTACTTC. Its translation: CASSHPKAGREGEQYF. The chain recombines TRBV4-1 with TRBJ2-7; D may be TRBD1 or TRBD2 (5 bases each). Trimming stripped 3 bases from V and 6 bases from J, with 21 bases between. CDR3 length equals 16 residues. The germline CDR1 and CDR2 sequences are MGHRA and YSYEKL.

The CDR3 here is CASSLTRAEQYF. CDR3 nucleotides: TGTGCCAGCAGCTTAACCCGAGCCGAGCAGTACTTC. V and J are TRBV11-2 and TRBJ2-5; the D is unclear. The tail of the sequence fits TRBJ2-7 better, so the J call may be wrong. In germline, CDR1 is SGHAT, CDR2 FQNNGV. This CDR3 has 12 residues.

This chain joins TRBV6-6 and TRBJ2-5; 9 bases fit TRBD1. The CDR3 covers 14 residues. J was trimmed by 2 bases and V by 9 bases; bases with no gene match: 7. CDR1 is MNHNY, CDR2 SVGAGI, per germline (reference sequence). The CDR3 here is CASQTGTGQETQYF. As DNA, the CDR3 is TGTGCCAGTCAAACCGGGACAGGGCAAGAGACCCAGTACTTC.

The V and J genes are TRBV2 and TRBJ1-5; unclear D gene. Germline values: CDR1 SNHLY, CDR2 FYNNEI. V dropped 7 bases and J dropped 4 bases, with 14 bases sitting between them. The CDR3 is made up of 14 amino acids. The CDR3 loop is CASTAMEGNQPQHF. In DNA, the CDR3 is TGTGCCAGCACCGCCATGGAAGGGAATCAGCCCCAGCATTTT.

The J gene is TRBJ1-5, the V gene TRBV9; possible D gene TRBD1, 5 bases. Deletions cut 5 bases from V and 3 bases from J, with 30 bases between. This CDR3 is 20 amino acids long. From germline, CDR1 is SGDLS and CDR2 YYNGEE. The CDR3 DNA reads TGTGCCAGCAGTCCCGAGGACGGGACCGACGCGATATCAATCAATCAGCCCCAGCATTTT. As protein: CASSPEDGTDAISINQPQHF.

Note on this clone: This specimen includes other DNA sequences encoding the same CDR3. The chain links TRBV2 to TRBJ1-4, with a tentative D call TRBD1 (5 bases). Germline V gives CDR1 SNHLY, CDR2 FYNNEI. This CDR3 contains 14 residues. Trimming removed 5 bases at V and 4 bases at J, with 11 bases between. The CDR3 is CASSKTGYNEKLFF. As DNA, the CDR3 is TGTGCCAGCAGTAAAACAGGTTATAATGAAAAACTGTTTTTT.

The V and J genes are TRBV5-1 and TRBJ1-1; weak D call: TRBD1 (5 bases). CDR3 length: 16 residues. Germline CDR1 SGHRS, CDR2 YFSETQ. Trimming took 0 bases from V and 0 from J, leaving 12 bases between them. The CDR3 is CASSLGQTIMNTEAFF. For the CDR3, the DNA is TGCGCCAGCAGCTTGGGACAGACGATTATGAACACTGAAGCTTTCTTT. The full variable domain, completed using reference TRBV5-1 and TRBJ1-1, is KAGVTQTPRYLIKTRGQQVTLSCSPISGHRSVSWYQQTPGQGLQFLFEYFSETQRNKGNFPGRFSGRQFSNSRSEMNVSTLELGDSALYLCASSLGQTIMNTEAFFGQGTRLTVV.